This TCR beta chain appears in the sequencing data of a study of T-cell reconstitution after alpha-beta-depleted transplantation in children. Study-wide results and limits: Counts and diversity of T cells one year after transplant came mostly from newly produced T cells. After transplant, at about two months, alpha-beta T cells were reportedly derived from several hundred expanded graft clones.

There are a few counts of this clonotype. Its antigen is unidentified. CDR1 is SGHRS and CDR2 is YFSETQ in the germline V gene. V shed 0 bases and J shed 3 bases, with 9 bases lying between them. The CDR3 sequence is 14 residues long. A library of TCRbeta sequences, prepared with unique molecular identifiers, was generated. TCRdb processed the PCR reads anew with MiXCR; each CDR3 protein has one entry. The table has over 120,000 distinct CDR3 sequences, about 9% seen once. The sequence was obtained from a female patient aged 2-9 years who had a stem cell transplant for congenital amegakaryocytic thrombocytopenia, so the T cells may come from the graft donor. This sample comprised PBMCs, mostly from graft donor cells, obtained 180 days after TCRalphabeta/CD19-depleted stem cell transplant. The chain is built from TRBV5-1 and TRBJ2-5; D may be TRBD2 (6 bases). CDR3 nucleotide sequence: TGCGCCAGCAGCTTGGGGGGGGTGGAAGAGACCCAGTACTTC. Protein: CASSLGGVEETQYF.